Presented here are 7 T cell receptor beta chains from one specimen sequenced in a study of T cell responses to AZD1222 COVID-19 vaccine. TCRdb's table, derived via immunoSEQ multiplex PCR, lists solely in-frame clones and lacks some. The sample contains around 150,000 clones, about 93% of which appear only once. The source was peripheral blood, collected 28 days after the second AZD1222 dose. These receptors were collected from an adult who received the AZD1222 COVID-19 vaccine.

The chain joins TRBV7-2 to TRBJ1-1, with D hard to call. This CDR3 is 13 amino acids long. Germline loops: CDR1 SGHTA, CDR2 FQGNSA. The V and J ends lost 1 base and 5 bases respectively, with 8 bases between them. The CDR3 sequence is CASSLETGTEAFF. In nucleotides, the CDR3 is TGTGCCAGCAGCTTAGAGACGGGAACTGAAGCTTTCTTT.

This clone came up a few times. The rearrangement links TRBV6-5 to TRBJ1-1; the D is unclear. The germline V and J ends were trimmed by 0 bases and 1 base, with 6 bases remaining between them. CDR1 and CDR2 from the germline V gene are MNHEY and SVGAGI. The CDR3 consists of 14 residues. CDR3 DNA sequence: TGTGCCAGCAGTTACTCGATTTCGAACACTGAAGCTTTCTTT. This gives the protein CASSYSISNTEAFF.

The rearrangement uses TRBV29-1 and TRBJ1-2, with a possible D match to TRBD1 (5 bases). Germline CDR1 SQVTM, CDR2 ANQGSEA. This CDR3 is 13 amino acids long. V was shortened by 2 bases and J by 5 bases, with 12 bases between the two germline ends. CDR3 DNA sequence: TGCAGCGTTGAAAACTCAGGGAGTTATGGCTACACCTTC. Its translation is CSVENSGSYGYTF.

The chain is built from TRBV28 and TRBJ1-1; D possibly corresponds to TRBD1 (5 bases). Trimming left V 2 bases short and J 11 bases short, with 12 bases between. Germline V lookup: CDR1 MDHEN, CDR2 SYDVKM. The CDR3 is made up of 12 amino acids. The CDR3 sequence: CASSLGEGRAFF. The CDR3 region has the DNA TGTGCCAGCAGTTTAGGGGAGGGGAGGGCTTTCTTT.

This clone was seen a handful of times. The genes are TRBV9 and TRBJ1-3; no clear D. The CDR3 is 19 amino acids. V lost 0 bases, J lost 6 bases, and 25 bases lay in between. Germline V gene data show CDR1 as SGDLS and CDR2 as YYNGEE. The CDR3 bases are TGTGCCAGCAGCGTAGCCCAGCCCGGACGGTCCGGGGAGGAAAACACCATATATTTT. Its protein is CASSVAQPGRSGEENTIYF.

The CDR3 nucleotides are TGTGCCAGCAGTGTCGATGGACAGGGTCGAAATCAGCCCCAGCATTTT. This sequence encodes CASSVDGQGRNQPQHF. This chain connects TRBV6-1 to TRBJ1-5; TRBD1 matches 8 bases. CDR3 size: 16 residues. The V gene's germline CDR1 is MNHNS and CDR2 SASEGT. Germline trimming cut 4 bases from V and 4 bases from J; bases unmatched to any gene: 9.

This chain links TRBV29-1 with TRBJ1-2, with a possible D match to TRBD1 (6 bases). Trimming took off 3 bases at V and 0 bases at J, with 8 bases between the two ends. The CDR3 consists of 13 residues. Germline V CDR1 and CDR2: SQVTM, ANQGSEA. CDR3: CSVDKGANYGYTF. The CDR3 DNA follows: TGCAGCGTTGATAAGGGGGCTAACTATGGCTACACCTTC.